These 22 T cell receptor beta chains came from one sample sequenced in a study of blood T cell repertoires in COVID-19. Some clones are missing from TCRdb's copy, which holds only in-frame ones; the method was immunoSEQ multiplex PCR. The repertoire holds nearly 90,000 clones, with 80% to 90% as singletons. Sequenced material: peripheral blood. The receptors originated from a man older than 75 with acute or convalescent COVID-19.

This clone is a singleton in its sample. The rearrangement links TRBV4-2 to TRBJ1-4, with D perhaps TRBD1 (6 bases). The germline gives CDR1 LGHNA, CDR2 YNFKEQ. V was clipped by 2 bases and J by 5 bases, with 12 bases between them. This CDR3 is built from 15 residues. The DNA for the CDR3 is TGTGCCAGCAGCCAAACAGGGTCCCCGAATGAAAAACTGTTTTTT. Its protein product is CASSQTGSPNEKLFF.

The V call is TRBV3-1 (or the pseudogene TRBV3-2), the J call TRBJ2-5; D ambiguous. This CDR3 is 14 amino acids long. Trimming took off 4 bases at V and 2 bases at J, with 11 bases between the two ends. In germline, CDR1 is LGHDT, CDR2 YNNKEL (reference sequence). The CDR3, as DNA: TGTGCCAGCAGCCCTGCAGGTTCTCAAGAGACCCAGTACTTC. Its translation: CASSPAGSQETQYF.

V and J are TRBV9 and TRBJ1-6; 9 bases match TRBD1. V lost 3 bases, J lost 10 bases, and 8 bases stayed unmatched. The V gene's germline CDR1 is SGDLS and CDR2 YYNGEE. This CDR3 has 15 residues. CDR3 sequence (DNA): TGTGCCAGCAGCGGCTCCGGGACAGGGAGATCACCCCTCCACTTT. Amino acid sequence: CASSGSGTGRSPLHF.

This clone was seen more than once but under ten times. The CDR3 bases are TGCGCCAGCAGTCCGTCGAAGGAGCTTTGGGAAAAACTGTTTTTT. Amino acids: CASSPSKELWEKLFF. The rearrangement uses TRBV23-1 and TRBJ1-4; D call uncertain. TRBV23-1 is reported as an ORF; its role is uncertain. V lost 4 bases, J lost 8 bases, and 17 bases lay in between. This CDR3 has 15 residues.

The rearrangement uses TRBV27 and TRBJ1-6, with 9 positions matching TRBD1. The germline V gene has CDR1 MNHEY and CDR2 SMNVEV (reference sequence). The CDR3 has 15 amino acids. Germline trimming cut 5 bases from V and 6 bases from J; bases unmatched to any gene: 5. CDR3 nucleotides: TGTGCCAGCAGTACAGGGGGCAAGGGTAATTCACCCCTCCACTTT. This sequence encodes CASSTGGKGNSPLHF.

This chain links TRBV7-8 with TRBJ2-7, with a weak D call TRBD2 (6 bases). Trimming shortened V by 4 bases and J by 3 bases, and 16 bases separated the two germline ends. Looked up from germline, CDR1 is SGHVS and CDR2 is FQNEAQ. The CDR3 extends over 15 amino acids. CDR3 loop: CASSSSGTLFYEQYF. The CDR3, as DNA: TGTGCCAGCAGCTCGTCCGGGACTCTCTTCTACGAGCAGTACTTC.

This chain uses TRBV2 with TRBJ1-5; the match to TRBD1 covers 9 bases. The junction had 16 bases not matched to a gene; V was cut back by 5 bases and J by 8 bases. The CDR3 length is 17 residues. Germline loops: CDR1 SNHLY, CDR2 FYNNEI. As DNA, the CDR3 is TGTGCCAGCAGTTCGGACTTCGGGACAGGGATTTTTAAGCCCCAGCATTTT. The encoded protein is CASSSDFGTGIFKPQHF. The entire variable domain, with the rest obtained from reference TRBV2 and TRBJ1-5, is as follows: EPEVTQTPSHQVTQMGQEVILRCVPISNHLYFYWYRQILGQKVEFLVSFYNNEISEKSEIFDDQFSVERPDGSNFTLKIRSTKLEDSAMYFCASSSDFGTGIFKPQHFGDGTRLSIL.

The genes are TRBV19 and TRBJ1-4; D is possibly TRBD1 (6 bases). The CDR3 has 15 amino acids. Germline CDR1 LNHDA, CDR2 SQIVND (reference sequence). The V end lost 5 bases, the J end lost 0 bases, and 10 bases lay between the germline ends. The CDR3, as DNA: TGTGCCAGTAGTTCCCGGACAGCAACTAATGAAAAACTGTTTTTT. Encoded protein: CASSSRTATNEKLFF.

The genes are TRBV27 and TRBJ1-1; TRBD1 matches 9 bases. Unmatched junction bases numbered 9, after V lost 3 bases and J lost 1 base. Germline values: CDR1 MNHEY, CDR2 SMNVEV (reference sequence). The CDR3 has 17 residues. CDR3 loop: CASSFRRTGVSNTEAFF. CDR3 DNA sequence: TGTGCCAGCAGTTTCAGGAGGACAGGGGTCTCGAACACTGAAGCTTTCTTT.

V and J are TRBV28 and TRBJ1-2; TRBD1 agrees at 9 bases. There are 13 residues in the CDR3. The V gene end was trimmed by 2 bases and the J gene end by 6 bases; junction bases not matched to a gene: 1. The V gene's germline CDR1 is MDHEN and CDR2 SYDVKM. The CDR3 loop reads CASSLRTGDGYTF. The CDR3 bases are TGTGCCAGCAGTTTAAGGACAGGGGATGGCTACACCTTC.

The chain is built from TRBV28 and TRBJ2-3; 7 bases fit TRBD2. Germline V lookup: CDR1 MDHEN, CDR2 SYDVKM. The junction had 11 bases not matched to a gene; V was cut back by 6 bases and J by 2 bases. The CDR3 length is 16 residues. CDR3 DNA sequence: TGTGCCAGCAGGTCCTCTGGACTAGGGTCCACAGATACGCAGTATTTT. It is translated as CASRSSGLGSTDTQYF.

This clone occurred once. The V gene is TRBV24-1, the J gene TRBJ1-5; D might be TRBD1 (6 bases). The CDR3 is 13 amino acids. Trimming removed 5 bases from V and 4 bases from J, with 8 bases in between. CDR1 and CDR2 (germline): KGHDR, SFDVKD. CDR3 DNA: TGTGCCACCAGTGGTAGGGGGAATCAGCCCCAGCATTTT. It specifies CATSGRGNQPQHF.

V and J are TRBV19 and TRBJ1-1; tentatively, D is TRBD1 (6 bases). Germline V lookup: CDR1 LNHDA, CDR2 SQIVND (reference sequence). The CDR3 is 15 amino acids. V was cut by 6 bases and J by 8 bases, with 22 bases left in between. CDR3 sequence (DNA): TGTGCCAGTAGCTCCAACCGACAGGTTAGAGGCGAAGCTTTCTTT. It codes for CASSSNRQVRGEAFF.

V gene TRBV10-3 combines with J gene TRBJ1-6; no reliable D call. Looked up from germline, CDR1 is ENHRY and CDR2 is SYGVKD. The CDR3 has 14 residues. V was shortened by 7 bases and J by 7 bases, with 14 bases between the two germline ends. CDR3 DNA: TGTGCCATCACCTCGAGGGAGAACAATTCACCCCTCCACTTT. Protein: CAITSRENNSPLHF.

The V gene is TRBV6-5, the J gene TRBJ2-5; weak D call: TRBD2 (6 bases). The ends were cut back, 9 bases at V and 4 bases at J, with 18 bases in the middle. Germline lookup yields CDR1 MNHEY and CDR2 SVGAGI. The CDR3 runs to 14 residues. The CDR3 reads CASSRGFSGETQYF. Here the CDR3 DNA reads TGTGCCAGTTCACGGGGGTTTAGTGGAGAGACCCAGTACTTC.

This chain links TRBV18 with TRBJ2-7; D is perhaps TRBD1 (5 bases). The CDR3 has 15 amino acids. V was shortened by 2 bases and J by 3 bases, with 14 bases between the two germline ends. CDR1 and CDR2 (germline): KGHSH, LQKENI. The CDR3 is CASSPSAGLLYEQYF. CDR3 nucleotide sequence: TGTGCCAGCTCACCATCTGCAGGGTTACTCTACGAGCAGTACTTC. The entire variable domain, with the rest obtained from reference TRBV18 and TRBJ2-7, is as follows: NAGVMQNPRHLVRRRGQEARLRCSPMKGHSHVYWYRQLPEEGLKFMVYLQKENIIDESGMPKERFSAEFPKEGPSILRIQQVVRGDSAAYFCASSPSAGLLYEQYFGPGTRLTVT.

The chain uses TRBV6-2 or TRBV6-3 and TRBJ1-1; D is unclear. V dropped 1 base and J dropped 8 bases, with 5 bases sitting between them. The CDR3 contains 11 residues. The germline CDR1 and CDR2 sequences are MNHEY and SVGEGT. The CDR3 DNA follows: TGTGCCAGCAGTTACTACGCGGAAGCTTTCTTT. This gives the protein CASSYYAEAFF.

The chain is built from TRBV20-1 and TRBJ2-5; TRBD1 aligns across 7 bases. V dropped 5 bases and J dropped 5; count of bases not matched to a gene: 2. The germline V gene has CDR1 DFQATT and CDR2 SNEGSKA (reference sequence). The CDR3 covers 11 residues. CDR3 nucleotide sequence: TGCAGTGCTTTACAGGGGGAGACCCAGTACTTC. It specifies CSALQGETQYF.

The gene calls are TRBV7-8 and TRBJ1-2, with D maybe TRBD1 (5 bases). The germline gives CDR1 SGHVS, CDR2 FQNEAQ. V was trimmed by 4 bases and J by 3 bases, leaving 9 bases between them. The CDR3 is made up of 13 amino acids. The CDR3, as DNA: TGTGCCAGCAGCTATGACAGCTACTATGGCTACACCTTC. The encoded protein is CASSYDSYYGYTF.

This clone has just a few counts. The V and J genes are TRBV6-6 and TRBJ1-2, with TRBD1 matching over 10 bases. This CDR3 spans 13 amino acids. V was clipped by 7 bases and J by 8 bases; unmatched bases: 7. From germline, CDR1 is MNHNY and CDR2 SVGAGI (reference sequence). CDR3 DNA: TGTGCCAGCAAGAGGGACAGGGGCGGGGGCTACACCTTC. This encodes CASKRDRGGGYTF.

In this sample, this clone turned up once. The chain combines TRBV5-1 with TRBJ2-1, with D possibly being TRBD1 (6 bases). CDR3 length: 15 amino acids. Trimming removed 2 bases at V and 7 bases at J, with 16 bases between. CDR1 and CDR2 (germline): SGHRS, YFSETQ. The CDR3 bases are TGCGCCAGCAGCTTTTACACAGGGACGGGGAATGAGCAGTTCTTC. This codes for CASSFYTGTGNEQFF. Supplemented by reference TRBV5-1 and TRBJ2-1, the full variable domain reads KAGVTQTPRYLIKTRGQQVTLSCSPISGHRSVSWYQQTPGQGLQFLFEYFSETQRNKGNFPGRFSGRQFSNSRSEMNVSTLELGDSALYLCASSFYTGTGNEQFFGPGTRLTVL.

The V call is TRBV27, the J call TRBJ1-5; D call uncertain. The V gene lost 0 bases and the J gene lost 0 bases, with 12 bases spanning the gap. The CDR3 contains 17 residues. Germline CDR1 MNHEY, CDR2 SMNVEV (reference sequence). Here the CDR3 reads CASSLSRRINSNQPQHF. The CDR3 DNA sequence: TGTGCCAGCAGTTTATCGAGAAGAATCAATAGCAATCAGCCCCAGCATTTT.